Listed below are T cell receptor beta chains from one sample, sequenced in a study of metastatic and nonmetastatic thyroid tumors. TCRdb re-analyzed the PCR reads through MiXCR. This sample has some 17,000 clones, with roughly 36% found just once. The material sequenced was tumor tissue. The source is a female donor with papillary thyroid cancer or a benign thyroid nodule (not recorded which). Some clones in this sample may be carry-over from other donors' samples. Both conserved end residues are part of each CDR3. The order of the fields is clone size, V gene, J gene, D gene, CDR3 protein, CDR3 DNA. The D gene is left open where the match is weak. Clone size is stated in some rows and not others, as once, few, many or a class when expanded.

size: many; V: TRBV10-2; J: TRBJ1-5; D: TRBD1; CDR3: CASSESGTGEQPQHF; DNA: TGCGCCAGCAGTGAATCCGGGACAGGGGAACAGCCCCAGCATTTT
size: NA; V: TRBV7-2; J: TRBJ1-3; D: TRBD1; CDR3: CASIPRGQGDTIYF; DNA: TGTGCCAGTATCCCCCGCGGACAGGGTGACACCATATATTTT
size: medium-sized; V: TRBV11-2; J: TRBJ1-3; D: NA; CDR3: CASSRYGLSSGNTIYF; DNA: TGTGCCAGCAGCCGCTACGGCCTATCCTCTGGAAACACCATATATTTT
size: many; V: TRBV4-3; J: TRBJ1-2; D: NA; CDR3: CASSQPHGGELGWYGYTF; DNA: TGCGCCAGCAGCCAACCCCACGGGGGGGAGCTGGGGTGGTATGGCTACACCTTC
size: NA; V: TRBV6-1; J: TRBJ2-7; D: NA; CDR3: CATRSYYEQYF; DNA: TGTGCCACCAGGTCCTATTACGAGCAGTACTTC
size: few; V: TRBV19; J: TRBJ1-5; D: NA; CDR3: CASSMWDSNQPQHF; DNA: TGTGCCAGTAGTATGTGGGATTCCAATCAGCCCCAGCATTTT
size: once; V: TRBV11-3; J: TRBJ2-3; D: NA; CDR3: CASSPPWGTDTQYF; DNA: TGTGCCAGCAGCCCCCCGTGGGGCACAGATACGCAGTATTTT
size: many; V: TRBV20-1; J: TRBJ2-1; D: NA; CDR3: CSARSVYNEQFF; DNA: TGCAGTGCTAGGTCCGTCTACAATGAACAGTTCTTC
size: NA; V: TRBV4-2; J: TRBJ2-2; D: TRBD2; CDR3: CVSSGTSGGGAPGELFF; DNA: TGTGTCAGCAGCGGGACTAGTGGCGGAGGAGCTCCTGGGGAGCTGTTTTTT
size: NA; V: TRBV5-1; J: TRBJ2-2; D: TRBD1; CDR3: CASNMMGQTNTGELFF; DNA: TGCGCCAGCAATATGATGGGACAGACGAACACCGGGGAGCTGTTTTTT
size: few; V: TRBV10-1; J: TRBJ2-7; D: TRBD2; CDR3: CAIIAGGPYEQYF; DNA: TGCGCCATTATAGCGGGAGGGCCTTACGAGCAGTACTTC